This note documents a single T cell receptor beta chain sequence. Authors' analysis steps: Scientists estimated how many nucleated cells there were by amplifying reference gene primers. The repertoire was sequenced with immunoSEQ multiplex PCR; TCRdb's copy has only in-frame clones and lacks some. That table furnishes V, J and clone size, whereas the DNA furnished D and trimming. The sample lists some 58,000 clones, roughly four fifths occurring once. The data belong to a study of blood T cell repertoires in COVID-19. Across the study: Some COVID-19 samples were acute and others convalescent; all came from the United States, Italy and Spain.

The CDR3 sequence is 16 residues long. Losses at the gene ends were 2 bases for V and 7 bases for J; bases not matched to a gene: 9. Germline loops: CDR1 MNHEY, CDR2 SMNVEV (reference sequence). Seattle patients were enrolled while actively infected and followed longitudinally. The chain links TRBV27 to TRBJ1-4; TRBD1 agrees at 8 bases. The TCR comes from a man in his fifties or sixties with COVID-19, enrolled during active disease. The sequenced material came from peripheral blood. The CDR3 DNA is TGTGCCAGCAGTTTAGCCCCCAGGGGGCGAGGTGAAAAACTGTTTTTT. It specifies CASSLAPRGRGEKLFF.